This TCR beta chain was profiled in a study of shared clonotypes between healthy human individuals. For every subset, genomic DNA was evenly distributed across several immunoSEQ plates. Profiling relied on immunoSEQ multiplex PCR, and the TCRdb table lists in-frame clones only, not all of them. The sample shows roughly 1,100,000 clones, around 76% of them seen only once. CDR1 is KGHSH, CDR2 LQKENI, per germline. CDR3 length equals 15 residues. V shed 6 bases and J 2 bases; nucleotides not matched to a gene: 6. The sequence was collected from a man between 18 and 29 years old in good health. This sequence joins TRBV18 and TRBJ1-4, with 7 positions matching TRBD1. Sequencing was performed on memory CD4+ T cells sorted from blood. Subset reported: CD45RA-negative fraction. This CDR3 is CASSLRQGTNEKLFF. The CDR3 DNA is TGTGCCAGCTCCCTGAGACAGGGCACTAATGAAAAACTGTTTTTT.